This paragraph covers one TCR beta chain sequence. Here immunoSEQ multiplex PCR was the method, and the copy in TCRdb shows in-frame clones only, minus some. The sample carries 100,000 to 150,000 clones, 85% to 95% recorded once. The source of the sample is a study of control samples from healthy donors and cancer patients. From germline, CDR1 is SEHNR and CDR2 FQNEAQ (reference sequence). This CDR3 comprises 13 residues. Trimming pared 7 bases from V and 4 bases from J, leaving 13 bases between. Input material: PBMCs. The chain links TRBV7-9 to TRBJ1-2, with TRBD1 as a possible D gene (5 bases). The sequence came from a man at least 80 years old with head and neck cancer. The CDR3 region is CASNPPQGYGYTF. The CDR3 coding sequence is TGTGCCAGCAACCCCCCCCAGGGCTATGGCTACACCTTC. Drawing the rest from reference TRBV7-9 and TRBJ1-2, the complete variable domain is DTGVSQNPRHKITKRGQNVTFRCDPISEHNRLYWYRQTLGQGPEFLTYFQNEAQLEKSRLLSDRFSAERPKGSFSTLEIQRTEQGDSAMYLCASNPPQGYGYTFGSGTRLTVV.